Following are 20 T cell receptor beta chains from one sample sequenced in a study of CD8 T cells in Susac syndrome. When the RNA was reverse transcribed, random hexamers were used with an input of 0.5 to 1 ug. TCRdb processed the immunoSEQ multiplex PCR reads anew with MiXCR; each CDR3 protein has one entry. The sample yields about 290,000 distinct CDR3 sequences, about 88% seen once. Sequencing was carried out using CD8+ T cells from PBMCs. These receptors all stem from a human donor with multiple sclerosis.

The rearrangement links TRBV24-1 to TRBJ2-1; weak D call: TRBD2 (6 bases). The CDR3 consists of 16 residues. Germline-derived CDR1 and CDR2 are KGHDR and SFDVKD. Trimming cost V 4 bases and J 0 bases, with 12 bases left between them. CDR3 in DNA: TGTGCCACCAGTGACCCCGGAGGGGACTCCTACAATGAGCAGTTCTTC. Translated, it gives CATSDPGGDSYNEQFF.

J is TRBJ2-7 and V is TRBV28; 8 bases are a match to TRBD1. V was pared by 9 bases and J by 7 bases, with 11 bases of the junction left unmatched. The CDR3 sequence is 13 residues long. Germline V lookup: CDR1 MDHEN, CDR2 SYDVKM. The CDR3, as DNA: TGTGCCAGTTTCGGACAGGGTGCTGAGGAGCAGTACTTC. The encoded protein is CASFGQGAEEQYF.

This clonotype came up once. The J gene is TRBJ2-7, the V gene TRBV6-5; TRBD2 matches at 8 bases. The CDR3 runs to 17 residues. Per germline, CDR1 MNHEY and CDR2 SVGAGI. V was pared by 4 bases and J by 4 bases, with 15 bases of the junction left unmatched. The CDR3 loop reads CASSSHSPGGLGYEQYF. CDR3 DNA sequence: TGTGCCAGCAGTTCCCATTCTCCGGGGGGGCTGGGTTACGAGCAGTACTTC.

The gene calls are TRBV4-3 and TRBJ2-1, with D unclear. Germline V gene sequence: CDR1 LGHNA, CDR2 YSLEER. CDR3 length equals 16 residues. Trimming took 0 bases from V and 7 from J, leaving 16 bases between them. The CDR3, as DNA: TGCGCCAGCAGCCAAGATCCAGGCCTAGTGGATAATGAGCAGTTCTTC. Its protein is CASSQDPGLVDNEQFF.

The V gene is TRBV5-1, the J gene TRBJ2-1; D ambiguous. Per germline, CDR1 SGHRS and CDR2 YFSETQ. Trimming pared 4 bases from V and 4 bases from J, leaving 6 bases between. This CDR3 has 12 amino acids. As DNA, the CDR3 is TGCGCCAGCAGCCACGAGTACAATGAGCAGTTCTTC. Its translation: CASSHEYNEQFF.

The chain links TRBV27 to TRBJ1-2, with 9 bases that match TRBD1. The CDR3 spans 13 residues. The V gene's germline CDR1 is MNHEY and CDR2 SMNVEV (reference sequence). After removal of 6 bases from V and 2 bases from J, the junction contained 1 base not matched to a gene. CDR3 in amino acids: CASRGQGNYGYTF. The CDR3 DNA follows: TGTGCCAGCAGGGGACAGGGAAACTATGGCTACACCTTC.

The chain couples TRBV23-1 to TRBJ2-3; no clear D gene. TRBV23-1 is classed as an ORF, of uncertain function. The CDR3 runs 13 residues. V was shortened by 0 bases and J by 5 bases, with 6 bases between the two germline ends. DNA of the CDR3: TGCGCCAGCAGTCAATCGCGAGAAGATACGCAGTATTTT. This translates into CASSQSREDTQYF.

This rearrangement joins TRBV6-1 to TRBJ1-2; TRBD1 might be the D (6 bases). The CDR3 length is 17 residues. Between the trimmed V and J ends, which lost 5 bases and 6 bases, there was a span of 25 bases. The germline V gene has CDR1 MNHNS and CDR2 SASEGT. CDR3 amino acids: CASSRRQAYDAENGYTF. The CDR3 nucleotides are TGTGCCAGCAGTCGCAGACAGGCCTATGATGCGGAGAATGGCTACACCTTC.

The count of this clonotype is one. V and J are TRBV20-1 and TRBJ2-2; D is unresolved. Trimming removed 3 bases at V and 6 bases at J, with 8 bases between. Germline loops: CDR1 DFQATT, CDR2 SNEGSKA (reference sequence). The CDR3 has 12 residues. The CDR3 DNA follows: TGCAGTGCTAGCGGGTTTGCCGGGGAGCTGTTTTTT. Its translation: CSASGFAGELFF.

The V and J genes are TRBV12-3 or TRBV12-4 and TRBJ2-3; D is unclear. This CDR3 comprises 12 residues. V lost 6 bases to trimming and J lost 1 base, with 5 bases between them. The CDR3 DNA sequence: TGTGCCAGCAGAGAGGGCACAGATACGCAGTATTTT. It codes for CASREGTDTQYF.

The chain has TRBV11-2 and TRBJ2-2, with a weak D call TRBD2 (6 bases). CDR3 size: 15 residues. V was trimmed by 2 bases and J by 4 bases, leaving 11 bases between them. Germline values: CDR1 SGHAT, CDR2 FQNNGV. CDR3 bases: TGTGCCAGCAGCTTAATCCAGGGAGGCACCGGGGAGCTGTTTTTT. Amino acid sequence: CASSLIQGGTGELFF.

CDR3 sequence reads: CASRLTQTLTGELFF. The CDR3 bases are TGTGCCAGCAGACTTACACAGACCCTCACCGGGGAGCTGTTTTTT. J is TRBJ2-2 and V is TRBV6-1; D remains ambiguous. CDR1 and CDR2 from the germline V gene are MNHNS and SASEGT. The CDR3 covers 15 residues. Trimming stripped 6 bases from V and 4 bases from J, with 15 bases between.

Here the CDR3 reads CSANPNGGYSYEQYF. For the CDR3, the DNA is TGCAGTGCTAATCCCAACGGGGGCTACTCCTACGAGCAGTACTTC. V usage is TRBV20-1 and J usage is TRBJ2-7; the D call may be TRBD1 or TRBD2 (6 bases each). The CDR3 is made up of 15 amino acids. V lost 4 bases to trimming and J lost 0 bases, with 16 bases between them. The germline CDR1 and CDR2 sequences are DFQATT and SNEGSKA (reference sequence).

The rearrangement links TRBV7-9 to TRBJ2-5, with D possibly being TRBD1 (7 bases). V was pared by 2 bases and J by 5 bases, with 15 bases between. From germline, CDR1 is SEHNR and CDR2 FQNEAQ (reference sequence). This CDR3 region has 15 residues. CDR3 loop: CASSLIQGGKETQYF. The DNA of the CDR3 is TGTGCCAGCAGCTTAATTCAGGGGGGCAAGGAGACCCAGTACTTC.

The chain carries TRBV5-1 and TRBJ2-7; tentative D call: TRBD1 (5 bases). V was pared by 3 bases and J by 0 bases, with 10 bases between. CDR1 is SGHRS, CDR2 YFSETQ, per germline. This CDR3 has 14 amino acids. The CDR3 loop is CASSSYRSSYEQYF. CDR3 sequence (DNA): TGCGCCAGCAGCTCCTACAGGAGCTCCTACGAGCAGTACTTC.

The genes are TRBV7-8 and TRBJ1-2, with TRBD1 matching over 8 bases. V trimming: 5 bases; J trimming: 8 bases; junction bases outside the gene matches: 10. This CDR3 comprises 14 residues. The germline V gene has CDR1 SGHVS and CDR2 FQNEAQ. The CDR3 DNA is TGTGCCAGCAGCACGCCAGGACAGGGTACGGGCTACACCTTC. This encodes CASSTPGQGTGYTF.

The CDR3 here is CASSWQGLGTGELFF. For the CDR3, the DNA is TGTGCCAGCAGCTGGCAGGGGCTCGGCACCGGGGAGCTGTTTTTT. V usage is TRBV7-9 and J usage is TRBJ2-2; D might be TRBD1 (6 bases). The CDR3 is made up of 15 amino acids. V lost 4 bases to trimming and J lost 4 bases, with 13 bases between them. Germline assignment: CDR1 SEHNR and CDR2 FQNEAQ (reference sequence).

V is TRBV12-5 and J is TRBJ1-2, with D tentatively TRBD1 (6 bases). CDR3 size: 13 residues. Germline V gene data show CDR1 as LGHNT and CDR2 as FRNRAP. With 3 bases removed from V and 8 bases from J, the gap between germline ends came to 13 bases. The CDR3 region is CASGLTGGRGYTF. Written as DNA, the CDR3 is TGTGCTAGTGGTTTAACCGGGGGCAGGGGCTACACCTTC.

The CDR3 sequence: CASSLWRTSTDTQYF. CDR3 nucleotide sequence: TGTGCCAGCAGTTTATGGAGGACTAGCACAGATACGCAGTATTTT. The J gene is TRBJ2-3, the V gene TRBV28, with TRBD2 as a possible D gene (5 bases). There are 15 residues in the CDR3. The germline V gene has CDR1 MDHEN and CDR2 SYDVKM. V shed 0 bases and J shed 0 bases, with 7 bases lying between them. The variable domain in full, completed from reference TRBV28 and TRBJ2-3, reads DVKVTQSSRYLVKRTGEKVFLECVQDMDHENMFWYRQDPGLGLRLIYFSYDVKMKEKGDIPEGYSVSREKKERFSLILESASTNQTSMYLCASSLWRTSTDTQYFGPGTRLTVL.

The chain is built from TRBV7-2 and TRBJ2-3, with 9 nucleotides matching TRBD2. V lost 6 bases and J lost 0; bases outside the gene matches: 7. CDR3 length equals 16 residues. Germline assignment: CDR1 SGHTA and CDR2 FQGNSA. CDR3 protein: CASRRTSGLSTDTQYF. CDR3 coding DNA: TGTGCCAGCAGGCGAACTAGCGGGCTAAGCACAGATACGCAGTATTTT.